What follows describes a single T cell receptor beta chain. The sample comes from a study of technical replicates of blood from a handful of donors. The CDR3 consists of 13 residues. The V gene's germline CDR1 is SQVTM and CDR2 ANQGSEA. Between the trimmed V and J ends, which lost 6 bases and 2 bases, there was a span of 13 bases. Clones were read by immunoSEQ multiplex PCR, and TCRdb kept only the in-frame ones, dropping some. The sample includes approximately 81,000 clones, over 90% of them seen just once. V gene TRBV29-1 combines with J gene TRBJ2-5, with D possibly TRBD2 on 6 matching bases. The sequence was obtained from a human donor in good health. The sample consisted of T cells isolated from PBMCs. This chain's CDR3 is CSVVAATQETQYF. The CDR3 DNA is TGCAGCGTGGTAGCGGCCACACAAGAGACCCAGTACTTC.